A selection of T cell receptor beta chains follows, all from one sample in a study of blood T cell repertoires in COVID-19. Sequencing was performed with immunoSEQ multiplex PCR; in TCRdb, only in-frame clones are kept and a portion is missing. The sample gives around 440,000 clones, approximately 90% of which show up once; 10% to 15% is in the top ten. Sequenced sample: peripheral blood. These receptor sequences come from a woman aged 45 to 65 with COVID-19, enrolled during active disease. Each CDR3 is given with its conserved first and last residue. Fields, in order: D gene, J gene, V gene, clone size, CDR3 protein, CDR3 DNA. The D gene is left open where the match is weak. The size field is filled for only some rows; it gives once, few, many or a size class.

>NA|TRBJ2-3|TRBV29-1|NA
CSALTSVTDTQYF
TGCAGCGCTCTGACTAGTGTCACAGATACGCAGTATTTT
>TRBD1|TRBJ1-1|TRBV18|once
CASSPSGTAAHTEAFF
TGTGCCAGCTCACCGTCCGGGACAGCTGCCCACACTGAAGCTTTCTTT
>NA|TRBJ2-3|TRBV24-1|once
CATSETGTGKTDTQYF
TGTGCCACCAGTGAAACCGGGACTGGAAAGACAGATACGCAGTATTTT
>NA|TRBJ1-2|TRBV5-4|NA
CASSGSGQPYGYTF
TGTGCCAGCAGCGGATCCGGACAGCCTTATGGCTACACCTTC
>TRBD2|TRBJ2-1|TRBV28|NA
CASSLSGGHEQFF
TGTGCCAGCAGTTTAAGCGGGGGTCATGAGCAGTTCTTC
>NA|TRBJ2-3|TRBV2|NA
CASSPEGRDTQYF
TGTGCCAGCAGTCCGGAAGGGAGAGATACGCAGTATTTT
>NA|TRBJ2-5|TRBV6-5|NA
CASSMDSRETQYF
TGTGCCAGCAGTATGGACAGCCGGGAGACCCAGTACTTC
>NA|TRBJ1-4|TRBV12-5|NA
CASGLYPRNEKLFF
TGTGCTAGTGGTTTGTATCCCAGGAATGAAAAACTGTTTTTT
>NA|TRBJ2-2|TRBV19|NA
CASLSRGASSNTGELFF
TGTGCCAGTCTCTCCCGGGGGGCCTCCTCGAATACCGGGGAGCTGTTTTTT
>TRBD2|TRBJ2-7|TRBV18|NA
CASSLRTSGGSSYEQYF
TGTGCCAGCTCACTTAGGACTAGCGGGGGGTCTTCCTACGAGCAGTACTTC
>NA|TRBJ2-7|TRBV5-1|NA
CASSLDGRNFFEQYF
TGCGCCAGCAGCTTGGATGGCAGAAATTTTTTCGAGCAGTACTTC
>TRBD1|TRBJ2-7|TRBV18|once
CASSPSTGETYEQYF
TGTGCCAGCTCACCATCGACAGGGGAGACCTACGAGCAGTACTTC
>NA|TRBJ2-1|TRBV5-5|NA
CASSFLSTGSSYNEQFF
TGTGCCAGCAGCTTTCTCTCGACAGGAAGCTCCTACAATGAGCAGTTCTTC
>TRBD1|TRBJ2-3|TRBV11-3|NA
CASSPNRGTDTQYF
TGTGCCAGCAGCCCTAACAGGGGAACAGATACGCAGTATTTT
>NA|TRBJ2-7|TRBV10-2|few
CASRTRDSSYEQYF
TGCGCCAGCAGGACGCGGGACAGCTCCTACGAGCAGTACTTC
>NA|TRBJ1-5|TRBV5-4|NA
CASSLDPGQPQHF
TGTGCCAGCAGCCTCGACCCGGGTCAGCCCCAGCATTTT
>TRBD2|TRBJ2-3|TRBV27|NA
CASSRRLAGVADTQYF
TGTGCCAGCAGCAGGCGACTAGCGGGGGTGGCAGATACGCAGTATTTT